The source of this T cell receptor beta chain is a study of CXCR3-negative and CXCR3-positive naive CD8 T cells. It was by 5' RACE with UMI labels that the TRB cDNA libraries were prepared. TCRdb re-called the 5' RACE reads; one entry per CDR3 protein, DNA not given. The sample data list 130,000 or so distinct CDR3 sequences. This CDR3 has 15 amino acids. Germline loops: CDR1 PRHDT, CDR2 FYEKMQ (reference sequence). V and J are TRBV13 and TRBJ2-5; TCRdb indicates TRBD2, and absent DNA this call remains unverified. Source material: naive CXCR3- CD8+ T cells from blood. This sample's subset: CD45RO-CCR7+CD27+CD95- naive CD8+ T cells lacking CXCR3 (TNR3-). This TCR was sampled from a human donor in good health. Some clones in this sample may be carry-over from other donors' samples. CDR3 sequence reads: CASSLMTSYEETQYF.